This entry features one T cell receptor beta chain sequence. Its antigen is not identified. This record comes from a study of beta chain features in type 1 diabetes. Findings of the study overall: Type 1 diabetes patients showed a moderate but significant shortening of TCRB CDR3s in all four CD4+ subsets.

Sequencing targeted expressed TCRB transcripts, as all isolated RNA had been reverse transcribed. Sequenced by immunoSEQ multiplex PCR; TCRdb stores in-frame clones only, minus some. The sample holds 250,000 to 350,000 clones, roughly 15% seen once. The germline CDR1 and CDR2 sequences are SGHTA and FQGNSA. CDR3 size: 13 residues. Trimming shortened V by 4 bases and J by 5 bases, and 11 bases separated the two germline ends. Central memory, naive, regulatory and stem cell-like memory CD4+ cells were sorted by CD45RO/CCR7/CD25/CD127/CD95/CD27. Populations obtained by sorting all exceeded 95% purity. The chain is built from TRBV7-2 and TRBJ1-2; D unresolved. Sequencing was carried out using central memory CD4+ T cells from blood. The sequence was obtained from a man younger than 45 in good health. CDR3 loop: CASSSGPAYGYTF. The CDR3 nucleotides read TGTGCCAGCAGCTCGGGCCCTGCTTATGGCTACACCTTC.